This is a list of T cell receptor beta chains from one sample in a study of blood T cells in healthy people across ages. TCRdb reprocessed the 5' RACE reads with MiXCR, giving one entry per CDR3 protein. The sample consists of roughly 830,000 distinct CDR3 sequences, around 62% of them appearing once. The specimen was blood. The receptor set was obtained from a man aged 30 to 45 in good health. Both conserved end residues are part of each CDR3. D genes are given only for firm matches. Size is omitted from some rows. Given values are once, few, many or a class for expanded clones.

CDR3aa: CASSLDGTGVADTQYF; CDR3nt: TGCGCCAGCAGCTTGGATGGGACAGGGGTGGCAGATACGCAGTATTTT; v_gene: TRBV5-1; d_gene: TRBD1; j_gene: TRBJ2-3; abundance: -
CDR3aa: CAISNEAGANVLTF; CDR3nt: TGTGCCATCAGTAATGAGGCTGGGGCCAACGTCCTGACTTTC; v_gene: TRBV10-3; d_gene: -; j_gene: TRBJ2-6; abundance: few
CDR3aa: CASSYGAGGPLGTDTQYF; CDR3nt: TGTGCCAGCAGTTACGGGGCGGGGGGGCCTCTTGGCACAGATACGCAGTATTTT; v_gene: TRBV12-3/TRBV12-4; d_gene: TRBD2; j_gene: TRBJ2-3; abundance: -
CDR3aa: CSASGGGGGTDTQYF; CDR3nt: TGCAGTGCTAGCGGAGGGGGTGGCGGCACAGATACGCAGTATTTT; v_gene: TRBV20-1; d_gene: -; j_gene: TRBJ2-3; abundance: -
CDR3aa: CASSLSVGHEQYF; CDR3nt: TGTGCCAGCAGCTTAAGTGTGGGGCACGAGCAGTACTTC; v_gene: TRBV7-9; d_gene: -; j_gene: TRBJ2-7; abundance: -
CDR3aa: CSALVRGVLEETQYF; CDR3nt: TGCAGTGCCCTTGTGCGGGGGGTACTCGAAGAGACCCAGTACTTC; v_gene: TRBV20-1; d_gene: TRBD2; j_gene: TRBJ2-5; abundance: few
CDR3aa: CASSPETGGEKLFF; CDR3nt: TGTGCCAGCAGTCCAGAGACAGGAGGTGAAAAACTGTTTTTT; v_gene: TRBV12-3/TRBV12-4; d_gene: -; j_gene: TRBJ1-4; abundance: -
CDR3aa: CARSGVLRGYTF; CDR3nt: TGTGCCAGGAGCGGGGTCTTGCGTGGCTACACCTTC; v_gene: TRBV2; d_gene: -; j_gene: TRBJ1-2; abundance: -
CDR3aa: CASSLALSGGARETQYF; CDR3nt: TGCGCCAGCAGCTTGGCATTGAGCGGGGGGGCCCGGGAGACCCAGTACTTC; v_gene: TRBV5-1; d_gene: TRBD2; j_gene: TRBJ2-5; abundance: few
CDR3aa: CASSRDRNRETQYF; CDR3nt: TGTGCCAGCAGCCGGGACAGGAACCGAGAGACCCAGTACTTC; v_gene: TRBV12-3/TRBV12-4; d_gene: TRBD1; j_gene: TRBJ2-5; abundance: -
CDR3aa: CSATERGPTDTQYF; CDR3nt: TGCAGTGCTACTGAGCGGGGGCCCACAGATACGCAGTATTTT; v_gene: TRBV20-1; d_gene: TRBD2; j_gene: TRBJ2-3; abundance: -
CDR3aa: CASSQIGGTYNEQFF; CDR3nt: TGTGCCAGCAGCCAAATCGGGGGAACCTACAATGAGCAGTTCTTC; v_gene: TRBV3-1; d_gene: -; j_gene: TRBJ2-1; abundance: -
CDR3aa: CASSTRGGTGELFF; CDR3nt: TGTGCCAGCAGCACCAGGGGAGGTACCGGGGAGCTGTTTTTT; v_gene: TRBV5-6; d_gene: -; j_gene: TRBJ2-2; abundance: once
CDR3aa: CSVQTGREDTQYF; CDR3nt: TGCAGTGTTCAGACAGGGAGGGAAGATACGCAGTATTTT; v_gene: TRBV20-1; d_gene: -; j_gene: TRBJ2-3; abundance: -
CDR3aa: CASSQEPHSGYGYTF; CDR3nt: TGCGCCAGCAGCCAAGAACCGCACTCTGGCTATGGCTACACCTTC; v_gene: TRBV4-3; d_gene: -; j_gene: TRBJ1-2; abundance: -
CDR3aa: CASSQTDNEQFF; CDR3nt: TGTGCCAGCAGCCAGACGGACAATGAGCAGTTCTTC; v_gene: TRBV7-6; d_gene: -; j_gene: TRBJ2-1; abundance: -
CDR3aa: CASSWERTGGETQYF; CDR3nt: TGTGCCAGCAGCTGGGAGCGGACAGGGGGAGAGACCCAGTACTTC; v_gene: TRBV3-1; d_gene: TRBD1; j_gene: TRBJ2-5; abundance: -
CDR3aa: CSVELGSGYTF; CDR3nt: TGCAGCGTTGAACTAGGGAGCGGCTACACCTTC; v_gene: TRBV29-1; d_gene: -; j_gene: TRBJ1-2; abundance: -
CDR3aa: CASPGGAEQYF; CDR3nt: TGTGCCAGCCCCGGTGGCGCCGAGCAGTACTTC; v_gene: TRBV21-1; d_gene: -; j_gene: TRBJ2-7; abundance: -
CDR3aa: CSAVTGPPQGKYF; CDR3nt: TGCAGTGCTGTAACAGGACCCCCACAGGGAAAGTACTTC; v_gene: TRBV20-1; d_gene: -; j_gene: TRBJ2-7; abundance: few
CDR3aa: CASSTGGPNQPQHF; CDR3nt: TGTGCCAGCTCAACAGGGGGCCCCAATCAGCCCCAGCATTTT; v_gene: TRBV21-1; d_gene: -; j_gene: TRBJ1-5; abundance: -
CDR3aa: CASSPRQADYVEQYF; CDR3nt: TGTGCCAGCAGCCCGAGACAGGCCGACTACGTCGAGCAGTACTTC; v_gene: TRBV7-9; d_gene: -; j_gene: TRBJ2-7; abundance: few
CDR3aa: CASSEMGQGNEKLFF; CDR3nt: TGTGCCAGCAGTGAAATGGGTCAGGGGAATGAAAAACTGTTTTTT; v_gene: TRBV2; d_gene: -; j_gene: TRBJ1-4; abundance: -
CDR3aa: CSAREAGRDTQYF; CDR3nt: TGCAGTGCTAGAGAAGCGGGCAGAGATACGCAGTATTTT; v_gene: TRBV20-1; d_gene: -; j_gene: TRBJ2-3; abundance: -
CDR3aa: CSAPRDGNTEAFF; CDR3nt: TGCAGTGCTCCCAGAGACGGGAACACTGAAGCTTTCTTT; v_gene: TRBV20-1; d_gene: -; j_gene: TRBJ1-1; abundance: few
CDR3aa: CASSPLWDEQFF; CDR3nt: TGCGCCAGCAGCCCCCTTTGGGATGAGCAGTTCTTC; v_gene: TRBV5-1; d_gene: -; j_gene: TRBJ2-1; abundance: -
CDR3aa: CSAKSRSGGTDTQYF; CDR3nt: TGCAGTGCCAAGTCCCGTAGCGGGGGAACAGATACGCAGTATTTT; v_gene: TRBV20-1; d_gene: TRBD2; j_gene: TRBJ2-3; abundance: -
CDR3aa: CASSPGGDRTQYF; CDR3nt: TGTGCCAGCAGCCCCGGGGGGGATCGTACGCAGTATTTT; v_gene: TRBV6-6; d_gene: TRBD2; j_gene: TRBJ2-3; abundance: few
CDR3aa: CAWSPGRAYEQYF; CDR3nt: TGTGCCTGGAGTCCTGGACGGGCCTACGAGCAGTACTTC; v_gene: TRBV30; d_gene: -; j_gene: TRBJ2-7; abundance: few
CDR3aa: CASSLREGLETQYF; CDR3nt: TGTGCCAGCAGTCTCCGCGAGGGGTTAGAGACCCAGTACTTC; v_gene: TRBV5-4; d_gene: -; j_gene: TRBJ2-5; abundance: few
CDR3aa: CASSLAGVVSEQFF; CDR3nt: TGTGCCAGCAGCTTAGCCGGTGTTGTTAGCGAGCAGTTCTTC; v_gene: TRBV7-9; d_gene: -; j_gene: TRBJ2-1; abundance: -
CDR3aa: CASRGGDAHGYTF; CDR3nt: TGTGCCAGCAGGGGGGGAGACGCCCATGGCTACACCTTC; v_gene: TRBV25-1; d_gene: -; j_gene: TRBJ1-2; abundance: -
CDR3aa: CSANSGGASEQFF; CDR3nt: TGCAGTGCTAATAGCGGGGGGGCGAGTGAGCAGTTCTTC; v_gene: TRBV20-1; d_gene: TRBD2; j_gene: TRBJ2-1; abundance: few
CDR3aa: CATSREASAAYNEQFF; CDR3nt: TGTGCCACCAGCAGAGAGGCTAGCGCGGCCTACAATGAGCAGTTCTTC; v_gene: TRBV15; d_gene: -; j_gene: TRBJ2-1; abundance: -
CDR3aa: CASSQDNNYEQYF; CDR3nt: TGCGCCAGCAGCCAAGACAATAACTACGAGCAGTACTTC; v_gene: TRBV4-3; d_gene: -; j_gene: TRBJ2-7; abundance: -
CDR3aa: CASTYGTGLQETQYF; CDR3nt: TGTGCCAGTACCTACGGGACAGGCCTACAAGAGACCCAGTACTTC; v_gene: TRBV19; d_gene: TRBD1; j_gene: TRBJ2-5; abundance: -
CDR3aa: CSAREFRRQLRLYGYTF; CDR3nt: TGCAGTGCTAGAGAGTTTAGGCGGCAGCTACGCCTCTATGGCTACACCTTC; v_gene: TRBV20-1; d_gene: -; j_gene: TRBJ1-2; abundance: few
CDR3aa: CASSTQLAGGPTDTQYF; CDR3nt: TGCGCCAGCAGTACCCAACTAGCGGGGGGACCCACAGATACGCAGTATTTT; v_gene: TRBV5-1; d_gene: TRBD2; j_gene: TRBJ2-3; abundance: few
CDR3aa: CSASGGASSYNEQFF; CDR3nt: TGCAGTGCTAGCGGGGGGGCCAGCTCCTACAATGAGCAGTTCTTC; v_gene: TRBV20-1; d_gene: TRBD2; j_gene: TRBJ2-1; abundance: -
CDR3aa: CASRRTVTSQPQHF; CDR3nt: TGTGCCAGCAGGCGGACAGTGACAAGCCAGCCCCAGCATTTT; v_gene: TRBV27; d_gene: -; j_gene: TRBJ1-5; abundance: once
CDR3aa: CASSYFPVSRGEETQYF; CDR3nt: TGTGCCAGCAGTTACTTTCCGGTCTCGCGAGGAGAAGAGACCCAGTACTTC; v_gene: TRBV6-2/TRBV6-3; d_gene: -; j_gene: TRBJ2-5; abundance: -
CDR3aa: CAWGGKYIYEQYF; CDR3nt: TGTGCCTGGGGGGGGAAATACATCTACGAGCAGTACTTC; v_gene: TRBV30; d_gene: -; j_gene: TRBJ2-7; abundance: -
CDR3aa: CASRSDPSGDTQYF; CDR3nt: TGTGCCAGCAGGTCTGACCCAAGTGGGGATACGCAGTATTTT; v_gene: TRBV7-3; d_gene: -; j_gene: TRBJ2-3; abundance: -
CDR3aa: CAWSGGGSYGYTF; CDR3nt: TGTGCCTGGAGTGGTGGGGGGAGCTATGGCTACACCTTC; v_gene: TRBV30; d_gene: -; j_gene: TRBJ1-2; abundance: -
CDR3aa: CASSYRAASSYEQYF; CDR3nt: TGTGCCAGCAGTTACAGGGCAGCGAGCTCCTACGAGCAGTACTTC; v_gene: TRBV6-5; d_gene: -; j_gene: TRBJ2-7; abundance: -
CDR3aa: CASSGQQGLVDHTQYF; CDR3nt: TGTGCCAGCAGCGGCCAACAGGGTCTGGTAGACCACACTCAGTACTTC; v_gene: TRBV7-9; d_gene: -; j_gene: TRBJ2-4; abundance: -
CDR3aa: CASSSPSGGWETQYF; CDR3nt: TGTGCCAGCAGTTCCCCTAGCGGGGGATGGGAGACCCAGTACTTC; v_gene: TRBV6-6; d_gene: TRBD2; j_gene: TRBJ2-5; abundance: -
CDR3aa: CASSQSATTSLLKGGYTF; CDR3nt: TGTGCCAGCAGTCAGTCGGCCACGACATCTTTGCTCAAGGGTGGCTACACCTTC; v_gene: TRBV3-1; d_gene: -; j_gene: TRBJ1-2; abundance: few
CDR3aa: CASSQDNQVRGPSYNSPLHF; CDR3nt: TGTGCCAGCAGCCAAGATAACCAGGTCCGGGGACCCTCCTATAATTCACCCCTCCACTTT; v_gene: TRBV4-2; d_gene: -; j_gene: TRBJ1-6; abundance: few
CDR3aa: CASGRSHQYF; CDR3nt: TGTGCCAGCGGACGGTCTCATCAGTACTTC; v_gene: TRBV6-2/TRBV6-3; d_gene: -; j_gene: TRBJ2-4; abundance: -
CDR3aa: CSAGSGGNYGYTF; CDR3nt: TGCAGTGCCGGCTCAGGGGGGAACTATGGCTACACCTTC; v_gene: TRBV20-1; d_gene: TRBD1; j_gene: TRBJ1-2; abundance: few
CDR3aa: CSVEQGDGSYEQFF; CDR3nt: TGCAGCGTTGAACAGGGTGATGGTTCCTACGAGCAGTTCTTC; v_gene: TRBV29-1; d_gene: -; j_gene: TRBJ2-1; abundance: -
CDR3aa: CASREGDYHYGYTF; CDR3nt: TGTGCCAGCAGGGAGGGGGACTACCACTATGGCTACACCTTC; v_gene: TRBV2; d_gene: -; j_gene: TRBJ1-2; abundance: -
CDR3aa: CASSEGPEAYEQYF; CDR3nt: TGTGCCAGCAGCGAGGGCCCAGAGGCCTACGAGCAGTACTTC; v_gene: TRBV9; d_gene: -; j_gene: TRBJ2-7; abundance: -
CDR3aa: CATSRDLAGTGGYNEQFF; CDR3nt: TGTGCCACCAGCAGAGATTTGGCCGGGACAGGGGGCTACAATGAGCAGTTCTTC; v_gene: TRBV15; d_gene: TRBD1; j_gene: TRBJ2-1; abundance: -